Included here is one T cell receptor (beta chain) sequence, with context. The antigen is undetermined. Per germline, CDR1 MGHDK and CDR2 SYGVNS. Between the trimmed V and J ends, which lost 5 bases and 8 bases, there was a span of 21 bases. The CDR3 has 16 amino acids. The data belong to a study of blood T cells in healthy people across ages. Overall study findings and caveats: Long-lived donors had more naive CD4+ cells and higher diversity than aged donors.

Then a second PCR, running roughly 7 to 11 cycles, was carried out with a sample-barcoded 5' primer and a J-beta primer mix. All samples gave at least 2.5 million CDR3-containing paired-end reads. From the 5' RACE reads, TCRdb called clonotypes with MiXCR, one entry per CDR3 protein. The table has roughly 2 million distinct CDR3 sequences, around 50% seen once; the top ten hold over 2%. This sequence originates from a woman aged 40 to 55 in good health. Material: blood. The J gene is TRBJ1-4, the V gene TRBV25-1, with D maybe TRBD1 (6 bases). DNA of the CDR3: TGTGCCAGCAGTCTACCACAGGGCAGGGGTAGCGAAAAACTGTTTTTT. Translation: CASSLPQGRGSEKLFF.